This T cell receptor (beta chain) was observed in a study of T cell responses to AZD1222 COVID-19 vaccine (dated by TCRdb to the early 2020s). As for the study more broadly: TCR sequencing was performed for 230 to 250 trial participants, of whom 207 were given two doses of AZD1222 and some 26 were given two doses of MenACWY control vaccine. Trial participants were enrolled by age into 18-55, 56-69 and 70-plus year subgroups, with approximately 160, 26 and 62 TCR-sequenced participants respectively.

The CDR3 regions of human TCRbeta chains were analyzed by immunosequencing. The original methods were these. Repertoire TCRs were checked for matches against a reference library of SARS-CoV-2-specific TCRs that had been generated using the MIRA antigen-specificity platform. Breadth was defined as the fraction of unique TCRs that were SARS-CoV-2-associated. Depth was defined as the fraction of total T cells that were SARS-CoV-2-associated. Using the MIRA data, each spike-specific TCR was mapped to the spike region that the TCR reacts to and placed in a CD4 or CD8 class. Log10-transformed breadth and depth values were compared by one-way ANOVA with Sidak's multiple comparisons tests. In its TCRdb copy, this immuneACCESS table keeps in-frame sequences only and misses some clones. Where compared with another copy, unresolved V genes explain less than half of these, and the others have no known cause. That table furnishes V, J and clone size, whereas the DNA furnished D and trimming. The sample table shows approximately 80,000 clones, and over 75% are seen once. The top ten clonotypes cover more than 2.5% of the sample.

From a lookup of the germline V gene, CDR1 and CDR2 are SQVTM and ANQGSEA. The CDR3 has 12 amino acids, counting the end cysteine and phenylalanine. The retained sequence is limited to the CDR3, 36 bases, with the frame set at the first base. V is cut by 1 base and J by 3 bases, and the space between the germline ends is 7 bases. To note about this clone: Its antigen remains unidentified. No base qualities exist here, and no much larger clone lies one base off it.

General findings and caveats noted by the study authors: Spike-specific TCR breadth and depth rose significantly after two AZD1222 doses compared with day 0 and with MenACWY recipients. The whole spike protein was spanned by vaccine-associated CD4 TCRs, and dominant responses were seen in regions 160-218 and 743-854. Because no day 14 peak-response samples were available, repertoires were characterized only after the peak T cell response. Conclusions about previously exposed vaccinees were limited because only six AZD1222 recipients were SARS-CoV-2 seropositive at baseline. Reportedly, close to half of the unique spike-specific TCRs recognized epitopes lying outside the regions that are mutated in the B.1.351 and B.1.1.7 variants. In the small 56-69-year group, the increase in depth fell short of significance, most likely because of low power. Most participants were white British and females outnumbered males, and the authors suggested that clonal diversity may have been underestimated.

The time point label, read with the paper, signifies: about 28 days (+/-7) after the second vaccine dose. AZD1222 recipients with second doses at about 4 weeks or about 12 weeks were pooled, because spike-specific TCR depth and breadth did not differ between schedules. Vaccinee samples came from UK trials COV001 and COV002, including a single-blind randomized controlled phase 2/3 trial of AZD1222 (ChAdOx1 nCoV-19) in healthy adults. For TCRbeta chain sequencing, PBMC samples were collected from trial participants at day 0 and at day 28 after the second dose. Material: peripheral blood, obtained 28 days after the second AZD1222 dose. This receptor was obtained from an adult who received the AZD1222 COVID-19 vaccine. This chain joins TRBV29-1 to TRBJ2-7, with the D call tentatively TRBD1 or TRBD2, each fitting 5 bases. The DNA sequence follows: TGCAGCGTTGAAGGGGGGAACTACGAGCAGTACTTC. This gives the protein CSVEGGNYEQYF.